Described below is a single T cell receptor beta chain sequence and its context. The use of a sample-barcoded 5' primer and a J-beta primer mix characterized a second PCR of roughly 7 to 11 cycles. With 12 random nucleotides, a template-switch adaptor tagged each individual cDNA molecule. Via MiXCR, TCRdb re-called the 5' RACE reads, giving one row per CDR3 protein. The sample has hundreds of thousands of distinct CDR3 sequences, 40% to 45% seen once. This specimen comes from a study of blood T cells in healthy people across ages. Across the study: Per two T cells, template switching captured roughly one barcoded beta molecule.

CDR1 is DFQATT, CDR2 SNEGSKA, per germline (reference sequence). V lost 3 bases and J 0 bases, leaving 8 bases between the germline ends. The CDR3 runs 13 residues. The material sequenced was blood. The chain is built from TRBV20-1 and TRBJ1-1; D is ambiguous. The clonotype originates from an elderly man in good health. The CDR3 nucleotides read TGCAGTGCTAGTCCCAGACTGAACACTGAAGCTTTCTTT. This sequence encodes CSASPRLNTEAFF.